These 14 T cell receptor beta chains were all obtained from the same sample, sequenced in a study of OX40 agonist ivuxolimab in advanced cancers. Library preparation used the immunoSEQ multiplex PCR assay. TCRdb limited this immuneACCESS table to in-frame rearrangements with V and J called. A share of clones is missing; checked studies link under half to unresolved V genes, and the rest is unexplained. The sample records more than 100,000 clones, less than 95% of which are singletons. The ten largest make up roughly 1.1% of the sample. The starting material was CD4+ or CD8+ T cells sorted from blood, obtained in a trial of the OX40 agonist ivuxolimab. Every receptor here comes from an adult with an advanced solid tumor such as melanoma, head and neck, liver or kidney cancer.

The chain combines TRBV18 with TRBJ2-2; 8 bases map to TRBD1. CDR1 is KGHSH and CDR2 is LQKENI in the germline V gene. This CDR3 contains 13 residues. The junction had 3 bases not matched to a gene; V was cut back by 6 bases and J by 6 bases. The CDR3 DNA sequence: TGTGCCAGCTCGACAGGGGTTGCCGGGGAGCTGTTTTTT. Its translation: CASSTGVAGELFF.

Of note for this clone: At the DNA level, this CDR3 is encoded by other sequences in the same sample as well. CDR3 sequence reads: CASSLESYGYTF. CDR3 coding DNA: TGTGCCAGCAGCTTAGAAAGCTATGGCTACACCTTC. The chain links TRBV7-2 to TRBJ1-2; unclear D gene. CDR3 size: 12 residues. V gave up 1 base and J gave up 4 bases, with 4 bases separating them. CDR1 SGHTA and CDR2 FQGNSA come from the germline V gene.

This clone appeared a single time. This chain connects TRBV7-3 to TRBJ2-1; no definite D call. CDR3 length equals 15 residues. V was pared by 2 bases and J by 0 bases, with 8 bases between. CDR1 is SGHTA and CDR2 is FQGTGA in the germline V gene. CDR3 nucleotides: TGTGCCAGCAGCTTACCACACAGCTCCTACAATGAGCAGTTCTTC. This translates into CASSLPHSSYNEQFF.

The chain employs TRBV6-1 and TRBJ2-2, with D unresolved. The V gene's germline CDR1 is MNHNS and CDR2 SASEGT. This CDR3 has 16 amino acids. V was cut by 2 bases and J by 0 bases, with 10 bases left in between. The CDR3 loop is CASSELPAPNTGELFF. The CDR3 DNA sequence: TGTGCCAGCAGTGAATTGCCGGCACCGAACACCGGGGAGCTGTTTTTT.

The chain recombines TRBV7-5 with TRBJ1-2; TRBD1 is taken as the D call from the table, unchecked against the DNA. TRBV7-5 is a listed pseudogene. The CDR3 runs to 16 residues. CDR3 loop: CASSLGDGRALGGYTF. The CDR3 region has the DNA TGTGCCAGCAGCTTAGGAGATGGCAGGGCGTTAGGCGGCTACACCTTC.

The rearrangement uses TRBV28 and TRBJ2-4, with TRBD2 matching 7 bases. Germline V gene lookup returns CDR1 MDHEN and CDR2 SYDVKM. The CDR3 totals 13 residues. The CDR3 spells CAGGNPVKNIQYF. The DNA for the CDR3 is TGTGCGGGGGGGAATCCTGTCAAAAACATTCAGTACTTC.

In DNA, the CDR3 is TGTGCCAGCAGTTTAAGAGGAGGGACCGGGGCCAACGTCCTGACTTTC. It translates to CASSLRGGTGANVLTF. The gene calls are TRBV27 and TRBJ2-6, with a tentative D call TRBD2 (6 bases). CDR1 MNHEY and CDR2 SMNVEV come from the germline V gene (reference sequence). With 2 bases removed from V and 4 bases from J, the gap between germline ends came to 12 bases. This CDR3 has 16 residues.

The J gene is TRBJ2-3, the V gene TRBV2; a possible D gene is TRBD1 (5 bases). V was shortened by 4 bases and J by 2 bases, with 10 bases between the two germline ends. The CDR3 contains 14 residues. Germline values: CDR1 SNHLY, CDR2 FYNNEI. The CDR3 sequence is CASSGQTNTDTQYF. The CDR3 nucleotides read TGTGCCAGCAGTGGACAGACGAACACAGATACGCAGTATTTT.

The chain couples TRBV7-2 to TRBJ1-5, with a tentative D call TRBD1 (5 bases). The germline CDR1 and CDR2 sequences are SGHTA and FQGNSA. V lost 5 bases and J 5 bases, leaving 13 bases between the germline ends. There are 14 residues in the CDR3. The CDR3 reads CASSVVWGDQPQHF. Here the CDR3 DNA reads TGTGCCAGCAGCGTTGTATGGGGGGATCAGCCCCAGCATTTT.

The sample holds a few counts of this clone. The rearrangement links TRBV14 to TRBJ1-5; weak D call: TRBD1 (5 bases). The V and J ends lost 1 base and 1 base respectively, with 8 bases between them. The CDR3 runs 15 residues. CDR1 and CDR2 from the germline V gene are SGHDN and FVKESK. This CDR3 reads CASSQGQTSNQPQHF. CDR3 bases: TGTGCCAGCAGCCAAGGACAGACGAGCAATCAGCCCCAGCATTTT.

The CDR3 DNA reads as TGTGCCAGTAGTTTGGGACAGATGAACACTGAAGCTTTCTTT. As protein: CASSLGQMNTEAFF. J is TRBJ1-1 and V is TRBV19; 7 positions match TRBD1. This CDR3 has 14 residues. Losses at the gene ends were 5 bases for V and 0 bases for J; bases not matched to a gene: 3. The germline gives CDR1 LNHDA, CDR2 SQIVND (reference sequence).

The chain couples TRBV9 to TRBJ2-5; 10 bases match TRBD2. Trimming cost V 4 bases and J 6 bases; bases outside gene matches: 15. Germline V gives CDR1 SGDLS, CDR2 YYNGEE. This CDR3 has 17 amino acids. The CDR3 DNA sequence: TGTGCCAGCAGCCCTGGGACTAGCGAAGGCCTCGGGAAGACCCAGTACTTC. This translates into CASSPGTSEGLGKTQYF. The variable domain in full, with the rest retrieved from reference TRBV9 and TRBJ2-5, is DSGVTQTPKHLITATGQRVTLRCSPRSGDLSVYWYQQSLDQGLQFLIQYYNGEERAKGNILERFSAQQFPDLHSELNLSSLELGDSALYFCASSPGTSEGLGKTQYFGPGTRLLVL.

V is TRBV28 and J is TRBJ2-3, with TRBD2 identical over 10 bases. Germline values: CDR1 MDHEN, CDR2 SYDVKM. The CDR3 length is 18 residues. V shed 2 bases and J 7 bases; nucleotides not matched to a gene: 15. The CDR3 nucleotides are TGTGCCAGCAGTTTAATCCATTCCGGGACTAGCGAGAGAAATACGCAGTATTTT. It yields the protein CASSLIHSGTSERNTQYF.

The chain combines TRBV5-1 with TRBJ1-2, with TRBD1 matching over 9 bases. In germline, CDR1 is SGHRS, CDR2 YFSETQ. There are 14 residues in the CDR3. Trimming cost V 4 bases and J 8 bases; bases outside gene matches: 9. CDR3 sequence: CASSMGQGGYGYTF. The CDR3 coding sequence is TGCGCCAGCAGCATGGGACAGGGCGGTTACGGCTACACCTTC.